This TCR beta chain came from a study of blood T cell repertoires in COVID-19. Overall study context: The analysed material was cDNA or gDNA that came from T cells, B-cell-depleted T cells, or PBMCs.

The CDR3 totals 16 residues. Losses at the gene ends were 4 bases for V and 1 base for J; bases not matched to a gene: 5. The germline gives CDR1 SGHNT, CDR2 YYREEE (reference sequence). The method was immunoSEQ multiplex PCR; TCRdb's version includes in-frame clones alone and lacks a portion of them. The sample includes some 240,000 clones, roughly 87% of them seen just once. This clone was seen just once. This TCR derives from a woman aged 35 to 49 who had recovered from COVID-19. The chain has TRBV5-4 and TRBJ2-3, with TRBD2 matching over 11 bases. Sequencing was performed on peripheral blood. CDR3 sequence reads: CASSLKTSGGTDTQYF. In DNA form, the CDR3 reads TGTGCCAGCAGCCTGAAGACTAGCGGGGGCACAGATACGCAGTATTTT.